These 11 T cell receptor beta chains originate from one sample sequenced in a study of T cell responses to AZD1222 COVID-19 vaccine. Measured with immunoSEQ multiplex PCR; TCRdb has only the in-frame clones, and not every one. The repertoire holds around 78,000 clones, with about nine tenths as singletons. The sequenced sample was peripheral blood, obtained on day 0 of AZD1222 vaccination. These TCRs come from an adult in good health.

The chain combines TRBV19 with TRBJ1-5; D unresolved. This CDR3 is 14 amino acids long. Trimming took 6 bases from V and 4 from J, leaving 13 bases between them. The V gene's germline CDR1 is LNHDA and CDR2 SQIVND (reference sequence). This CDR3 reads CASRGISDNQPQHF. Written as DNA, the CDR3 is TGTGCCAGTAGGGGGATCAGCGATAATCAGCCCCAGCATTTT. Combining the CDR3 with reference TRBV19 and TRBJ1-5 gives the whole variable domain DGGITQSPKYLFRKEGQNVTLSCEQNLNHDAMYWYRQDPGQGLRLIYYSQIVNDFQKGDIAEGYSVSREKKESFPLTVTSAQKNPTAFYLCASRGISDNQPQHFGDGTRLSIL.

The CDR3 DNA is TGCAGCGTTGGACAGGGGTTAAACGAGCAGTACTTC. Translation gives CSVGQGLNEQYF. J is TRBJ2-7 and V is TRBV29-1, with 8 bases identical to TRBD1. The CDR3 runs 12 residues. Germline V gene data show CDR1 as SQVTM and CDR2 as ANQGSEA. Germline trimming cut 4 bases from V and 5 bases from J; bases unmatched to any gene: 4.

V gene TRBV21-1 combines with J gene TRBJ2-1; the table's D call TRBD2 went unverified against the DNA. TRBV21-1 is a known pseudogene. The CDR3 runs 17 residues. CDR3 DNA: TGTGCCAGCAGCAAAGGTGGGGGGGCCGGGGCCCACAATGAGCAGTTCTTC. It translates to CASSKGGGAGAHNEQFF.

The chain has TRBV12-3 or TRBV12-4 and TRBJ1-4, with 9 bases that match TRBD1. CDR3 length equals 13 residues. Trimming took 7 bases from V and 7 from J; bases not matched to a gene: 4. The CDR3 nucleotides are TGTGCCAGCAAGACAGGGGGGAGTGAAAAACTGTTTTTT. This gives the protein CASKTGGSEKLFF.

J is TRBJ1-4 and V is TRBV28; D is unclear. This CDR3 comprises 14 residues. The V end was cut by 5 bases, the J end by 3 bases, with 10 bases between. Germline-derived CDR1 and CDR2 are MDHEN and SYDVKM. The CDR3 region is CASSVRAPNEKLFF. CDR3 coding DNA: TGTGCCAGCAGTGTACGGGCCCCTAATGAAAAACTGTTTTTT.

The chain has TRBV19 and TRBJ1-3; no clear D gene. Germline values: CDR1 LNHDA, CDR2 SQIVND (reference sequence). This CDR3 is built from 13 residues. Trimming removed 7 bases from V and 1 base from J, with 8 bases in between. Here the CDR3 DNA reads TGTGCCAGTACTCCAGCGTCTGGAAACACCATATATTTT. Its protein is CASTPASGNTIYF.

The V gene is TRBV19, the J gene TRBJ1-2, with 7 bases matching TRBD1. J lost 13 bases, V lost 5 bases, and 19 bases had no gene match. Germline V gene sequence: CDR1 LNHDA, CDR2 SQIVND (reference sequence). The CDR3 contains 15 residues. CDR3 coding DNA: TGTGCCAGTAGTCTCATAGGACAGGCCCGAGAAATCTCCACCTTC. Amino acids: CASSLIGQAREISTF.

The chain links TRBV6-1 to TRBJ1-2, with unresolved D. This CDR3 contains 14 residues. Germline V gene sequence: CDR1 MNHNS, CDR2 SASEGT. Trimming removed 1 base from V and 4 bases from J, with 10 bases in between. Written as DNA, the CDR3 is TGTGCCAGCAGTGAAGTACGGGAGAGCTATGGCTACACCTTC. Translated, it gives CASSEVRESYGYTF.

The chain combines TRBV7-2 with TRBJ1-5; D not certain. The CDR3 has 13 amino acids. Germline V lookup: CDR1 SGHTA, CDR2 FQGNSA. V gave up 4 bases and J gave up 5 bases, with 9 bases separating them. The CDR3 sequence: CASSSGRDQPQHF. The CDR3, as DNA: TGTGCCAGCAGCTCCGGCCGGGATCAGCCCCAGCATTTT. Full variable domain (missing parts from reference TRBV7-2 and TRBJ1-5): GAGVSQSPSNKVTEKGKDVELRCDPISGHTALYWYRQSLGQGLEFLIYFQGNSAPDKSGLPSDRFSAERTGGSVSTLTIQRTQQEDSAVYLCASSSGRDQPQHFGDGTRLSIL.

In DNA form, the CDR3 reads TGTGCCACCAGTGATCCCACCGGGGGTTACGAGCAGTACTTC. It yields the protein CATSDPTGGYEQYF. The V gene is TRBV24-1, the J gene TRBJ2-7; TRBD2 is a possible D gene (6 bases). The CDR3 loop spans 14 amino acids. Germline CDR1 reads KGHDR; CDR2 reads SFDVKD. V lost 3 bases and J 4 bases, leaving 12 bases between the germline ends.

The CDR3 reads CASSIRAEDLYGYTF. The DNA for the CDR3 is TGTGCCAGTAGTATTCGGGCGGAGGACCTCTATGGCTACACCTTC. The J gene is TRBJ1-2, the V gene TRBV19; D is ambiguous. Germline loops: CDR1 LNHDA, CDR2 SQIVND (reference sequence). CDR3 length: 15 amino acids. V was shortened by 3 bases and J by 4 bases, with 15 bases between the two germline ends.